This T cell receptor beta chain was retrieved from a study of blood T cell repertoires in COVID-19. Study details: The cDNA or gDNA used as material had been derived from T cells, B-cell-depleted T cells, or PBMCs.

The CDR3 spans 15 residues. Trimming shortened V by 4 bases and J by 0 bases, and 12 bases separated the two germline ends. In germline, CDR1 is SGHNT, CDR2 YYREEE (reference sequence). Under the authors' procedure: The assay estimated nucleated cells by amplifying reference gene primers. Data came from immunoSEQ multiplex PCR; TCRdb stores just in-frame clones and leaves some out. V and J calls and clone size follow that table, whereas D and trimming were derived from the DNA. The table lists 250,000 to 400,000 clones, approximately 87% of them singletons, with approximately 2.9% in the top ten. This receptor was identified in a woman in her 30s with COVID-19, enrolled during active disease. Material for sequencing was peripheral blood. The chain uses TRBV5-4 and TRBJ2-3; no firm D call. Here the CDR3 DNA reads TGTGCCAGCAGCGTCGACTCAGTCAGCACAGATACGCAGTATTTT. It is translated as CASSVDSVSTDTQYF.